The subject of this entry is one TCR beta chain. As yet, its antigen is unknown. The sample comes from a study of OX40 agonist ivuxolimab in advanced cancers. Study overall: With a range of 23 to 79, age averaged approximately 64 years, and around 83% were male. Broader study findings: In CD8+ T cells, expanded clones were on average more numerous than in CD4+.

It was autoimmune disease history or systemic immunosuppression that excluded patients. Profiling relied on immunoSEQ multiplex PCR, and the TCRdb table lists in-frame clones only, not all of them. Here the sample spans some 11,000 clones, approximately 87% being singletons. CDR1 and CDR2 (germline): MDHEN, SYDVKM. V was shortened by 5 bases and J by 4 bases, with 13 bases between the two germline ends. CDR3 length: 14 amino acids. The V and J genes are TRBV28 and TRBJ2-3, with unresolved D. Source: CD4+ or CD8+ T cells sorted from blood, taken in a trial of the OX40 agonist ivuxolimab. The receptor's source is an adult with an advanced solid tumor such as melanoma, head and neck, liver or kidney cancer. DNA of the CDR3: TGTGCCAGCAGTCGAATTTCTAAGTCAGATACGCAGTATTTT. This codes for CASSRISKSDTQYF.